This TCR beta chain was profiled in a study of OX40 agonist ivuxolimab in advanced cancers. Per the germline V gene, CDR1 is MGHDK and CDR2 is SYGVNS. Trimming removed 5 bases from V and 4 bases from J, with 8 bases in between. The CDR3 spans 12 residues. Some clones are missing from TCRdb's copy, which holds only in-frame ones; the method was immunoSEQ multiplex PCR. Among tens of thousands of clones listed, 82% were seen once. This specimen was CD4+ or CD8+ T cells sorted from blood, taken in a trial of the OX40 agonist ivuxolimab. This chain connects TRBV25-1 to TRBJ1-1, with D possibly being TRBD1 (6 bases). This TCR was sampled from an adult with an advanced solid tumor such as melanoma, head and neck, liver or kidney cancer. DNA for the CDR3: TGTGCCAGCAGTCAAGGGGGCACTGAAGCTTTCTTT. Residues: CASSQGGTEAFF.